The 28 T cell receptor beta chains in this list originate from one sample, sequenced in a study of human T cells and chemical hapten exposure. Specified time point: pre-sensitization, week 0. Treatment: therapeutic diphenylcyclopropenone sensitization with weekly scalp DPC. TCRdb recomputed calls from the RACE reads with MiXCR, one row per CDR3 protein. The data contain around 260,000 distinct CDR3 sequences, about 8.6% of them singletons. The specimen comprised whole blood, sampled in connection with sensitization to the hapten diphenylcyclopropenone (DPC). These receptor sequences come from a middle-aged woman with alopecia areata. Some clones in this sample may be carry-over from other donors' samples.

There are many counts of this clonotype. V is TRBV21-1 and J is TRBJ1-5; the table's D call TRBD1 went unverified against the DNA. TRBV21-1 is a pseudogene. CDR3 length: 13 amino acids. The CDR3 loop is CASSALGFQPQHF. The CDR3 region has the DNA TGTGCCAGCAGCGCCCTGGGTTTTCAGCCCCAGCATTTT.

The chain uses TRBV27 and TRBJ2-7, with D uncertain. Germline V gene data show CDR1 as MNHEY and CDR2 as SMNVEV (reference sequence). V gave up 3 bases and J gave up 3 bases, with 9 bases separating them. This CDR3 is built from 13 residues. The CDR3 region is CASSFSFNYEQYF. CDR3 DNA: TGTGCCAGCAGTTTTTCGTTCAACTACGAGCAGTACTTC.

This clonotype was picked up many times. The J gene is TRBJ1-5, the V gene TRBV11-3; D remains unclear. Germline CDR1 is SGHNT and CDR2 is YENEEA. CDR3 size: 10 residues. V was pared by 5 bases and J by 4 bases, with 0 bases between. The CDR3: CASSNQPQHF. DNA of the CDR3: TGTGCCAGCAGCAATCAGCCCCAGCATTTT.

This clonotype was detected a few times. The V call is TRBV20-1, the J call TRBJ2-7, with 7 bases lining up with TRBD2. This CDR3 comprises 14 residues. Germline V gene lookup returns CDR1 DFQATT and CDR2 SNEGSKA (reference sequence). Trimming at V came to 7 bases and at J to 2 bases, leaving 11 bases not matched to a gene. Here the CDR3 DNA reads TGCAGTGGCGCTAGGGGACTACGAACCTACGAGCAGTACTTC. This gives the protein CSGARGLRTYEQYF.

This clonotype was recorded a few times. This chain uses TRBV3-1 with TRBJ2-1; no firm D call. The germline V gene encodes CDR1 LGHDT and CDR2 YNNKEL (reference sequence). The CDR3 is made up of 18 amino acids. V lost 2 bases and J 3 bases, leaving 20 bases between the germline ends. CDR3 amino acids: CASSQKPPRWVDYNEQFF. CDR3 sequence (DNA): TGTGCCAGCAGCCAAAAGCCGCCAAGGTGGGTAGACTACAATGAGCAGTTCTTC.

The rearrangement uses TRBV10-3 and TRBJ2-7, with D possibly TRBD1 on 7 matching bases. V was clipped by 3 bases and J by 0 bases, with 21 bases between them. CDR3 size: 18 residues. Germline CDR1 reads ENHRY; CDR2 reads SYGVKD. The CDR3 loop reads CAISDLSGRRDSSYEQYF. The CDR3 coding sequence is TGTGCCATCAGTGACCTTAGCGGCAGGCGGGACAGCTCCTACGAGCAGTACTTC.

V gene TRBV29-1 combines with J gene TRBJ1-1; D may be TRBD1 (5 bases). Germline V lookup: CDR1 SQVTM, CDR2 ANQGSEA. V lost 5 bases and J 3 bases, leaving 13 bases between the germline ends. The CDR3 has 13 amino acids. CDR3 in amino acids: CSVRGAGHTEAFF. The CDR3 nucleotides are TGCAGCGTTCGTGGGGCGGGCCACACTGAAGCTTTCTTT.

This clonotype occurred a few times. The V call is TRBV6-5, the J call TRBJ2-5; D unresolved. V shed 2 bases and J shed 5 bases, with 12 bases lying between them. The CDR3 sequence is 14 residues long. Germline-derived CDR1 and CDR2 are MNHEY and SVGAGI. The CDR3 loop reads CASSYKDRQETQYF. In DNA, the CDR3 is TGTGCCAGCAGTTACAAGGACCGGCAGGAGACCCAGTACTTC.

V is TRBV20-1 and J is TRBJ2-7, with 9 bases that match TRBD2. The CDR3 has 15 amino acids. The trim removed 3 bases at V and 0 bases at J, leaving 6 bases unmatched. Germline V gene sequence: CDR1 DFQATT, CDR2 SNEGSKA (reference sequence). CDR3: CSARGREGRSYEQYF. The CDR3 coding sequence is TGCAGTGCTAGGGGGCGGGAGGGCCGCTCCTACGAGCAGTACTTC.

The CDR3 is CSAKMGEKLFF. CDR3 DNA sequence: TGCAGCGCTAAAATGGGGGAAAAACTGTTTTTT. The chain links TRBV29-1 to TRBJ1-4; D gene uncertain. V dropped 7 bases and J dropped 8 bases, with 11 bases sitting between them. CDR3 length equals 11 residues. CDR1 and CDR2 from the germline V gene are SQVTM and ANQGSEA.

The chain uses TRBV20-1 and TRBJ2-3, with D possibly being TRBD2 (7 bases). V was clipped by 0 bases and J by 6 bases, with 13 bases between them. The CDR3 covers 14 residues. The germline CDR1 and CDR2 sequences are DFQATT and SNEGSKA (reference sequence). CDR3 bases: TGCAGTGCTAGAGATGGTGGGAGGGGGGATACGCAGTATTTT. Amino acids: CSARDGGRGDTQYF.

A few counts support this clonotype. The chain joins TRBV5-1 to TRBJ2-2; D unclear. The germline V gene encodes CDR1 SGHRS and CDR2 YFSETQ. The CDR3 is 15 residues long. V lost 5 bases to trimming and J lost 2 bases, with 13 bases between them. CDR3 bases: TGCGCCAGCAGTCGGACCGCTGATAACACCGGGGAGCTGTTTTTT. Amino acid sequence: CASSRTADNTGELFF.

The chain couples TRBV20-1 to TRBJ2-4; D not resolved. The germline V and J ends were trimmed by 3 bases and 1 base, with 16 bases remaining between them. This CDR3 is 16 amino acids long. Per germline, CDR1 DFQATT and CDR2 SNEGSKA (reference sequence). The CDR3 nucleotides are TGCAGTGCTAGCGCGGACCCGCGTTGGGCCAAAAACATTCAGTACTTC. This sequence encodes CSASADPRWAKNIQYF.

This clonotype was counted ten times or more. The rearrangement uses TRBV12-3 or TRBV12-4 and TRBJ2-1; D is ambiguous. The CDR3 consists of 12 residues. The V end was cut by 8 bases, the J end by 2 bases, with 7 bases between. The CDR3 region has the DNA TGTGCCAGCGGAACAGCCTACAATGAGCAGTTCTTC. Amino acid sequence: CASGTAYNEQFF.

This chain links TRBV3-1 with TRBJ1-5; D perhaps matches TRBD1 (5 bases). CDR1 LGHDT and CDR2 YNNKEL come from the germline V gene (reference sequence). The CDR3 is made up of 14 amino acids. Trimming took 1 base from V and 7 from J, leaving 11 bases between them. CDR3 in DNA: TGTGCCAGCAGCCAAGCAGGGATAAACCAGCCCCAGCATTTT. This codes for CASSQAGINQPQHF.

In this sample, this clonotype turned up a few times. This rearrangement joins TRBV29-1 to TRBJ2-7; D may match TRBD1 or TRBD2 (5 bases each). The CDR3 is 15 amino acids. Germline loops: CDR1 SQVTM, CDR2 ANQGSEA. With 8 bases removed from V and 2 bases from J, the gap between germline ends came to 22 bases. This CDR3 is CSIWEHQGGAYEQYF. CDR3 coding DNA: TGCAGCATTTGGGAGCACCAGGGCGGAGCCTACGAGCAGTACTTC.

The genes are TRBV5-1 and TRBJ2-3; D call uncertain. Germline V gene sequence: CDR1 SGHRS, CDR2 YFSETQ. Trimming removed 8 bases from V and 2 bases from J, with 15 bases in between. CDR3 length: 14 amino acids. This CDR3 is CASGASVNTDTQYF. The CDR3 DNA sequence: TGCGCCAGTGGCGCAAGCGTCAACACAGATACGCAGTATTTT.

This clonotype has more than one count but fewer than ten. V is TRBV5-6 and J is TRBJ2-1; the D gene is possibly TRBD1 (6 bases). Trimming pared 2 bases from V and 5 bases from J, leaving 11 bases between. The CDR3 consists of 14 residues. The germline gives CDR1 SGHDT, CDR2 YYEEEE. Here the CDR3 reads CASSFRTAHNEQFF. The CDR3 DNA follows: TGTGCCAGCAGCTTTAGGACAGCCCACAATGAGCAGTTCTTC. The complete variable domain, with remaining parts taken from reference TRBV5-6 and TRBJ2-1, reads DAGVTQSPTHLIKTRGQQVTLRCSPKSGHDTVSWYQQALGQGPQFIFQYYEEEERQRGNFPDRFSGHQFPNYSSELNVNALLLGDSALYLCASSFRTAHNEQFFGPGTRLTVL.

The genes are TRBV5-1 and TRBJ2-1; the match to TRBD1 covers 12 bases. The length of the CDR3 is 15 residues. The V and J ends lost 4 bases and 10 bases, in that order; junction bases with no gene match: 9. Germline V gene sequence: CDR1 SGHRS, CDR2 YFSETQ. This CDR3 is CASSPSSGTGGEQFF. DNA for the CDR3: TGCGCCAGCAGCCCATCCTCCGGGACAGGGGGCGAGCAGTTCTTC.

Concerning this clonotype: The junction departs from the called germline gene at one end, perhaps through a read error. The chain recombines TRBV2 with TRBJ2-3; D might be TRBD1 or TRBD2, each matching 5 bases. The CDR3 loop spans 15 amino acids. CDR1 is SNHLY and CDR2 is FYNNEI in the germline V gene. The CDR3 region is CATSGTGLSTDTQYF. In DNA form, the CDR3 reads TGTGCCACCAGTGGAACAGGACTTAGCACAGATACGCAGTATTTT.

The J gene is TRBJ1-1, the V gene TRBV5-6; the D is unclear. Germline V lookup: CDR1 SGHDT, CDR2 YYEEEE. With 2 bases removed from V and 4 bases from J, the gap between germline ends came to 12 bases. This CDR3 contains 14 residues. The CDR3 sequence is CASSFVEGGTEAFF. The CDR3 DNA is TGTGCCAGCAGCTTCGTCGAAGGTGGCACTGAAGCTTTCTTT.

This clonotype has only a few counts. The chain recombines TRBV6-5 with TRBJ2-3, with D perhaps matching TRBD2 (6 bases). With 4 bases removed from V and 1 base from J, the gap between germline ends came to 15 bases. This CDR3 contains 16 residues. Germline CDR1 MNHEY, CDR2 SVGAGI. CDR3 bases: TGTGCCAGCAGTTTACGGGTGGGGACTCGCACAGATACGCAGTATTTT. It specifies CASSLRVGTRTDTQYF.

The CDR3 bases are TGTGCCAGCAGCGCGGGACAATTGAAGGAGACCCAGTACTTC. As protein: CASSAGQLKETQYF. J is TRBJ2-5 and V is TRBV9; TRBD1 might be the D (6 bases). Trimming cost V 3 bases and J 5 bases, with 14 bases left between them. Germline V lookup: CDR1 SGDLS, CDR2 YYNGEE. This CDR3 comprises 14 residues.

This chain connects TRBV6-5 to TRBJ1-5; 9 bases are shared with TRBD1. This CDR3 is built from 15 residues. With V trimmed by 5 bases and J by 2 bases, 4 bases remained unmatched. Germline V CDR1 and CDR2: MNHEY, SVGAGI. The CDR3 bases are TGTGCCAGCAGTAACGGACAGGGGCGCAATCAGCCCCAGCATTTT. It is translated as CASSNGQGRNQPQHF.

The V and J genes are TRBV7-9 and TRBJ2-7, with D unclear. The CDR3 sequence is 13 residues long. V was pared by 5 bases and J by 6 bases, with 14 bases between. CDR1 SEHNR and CDR2 FQNEAQ come from the germline V gene (reference sequence). CDR3 sequence: CASSVASAGEQYF. The CDR3 DNA reads TGTGCCAGCAGCGTCGCCTCTGCAGGCGAGCAGTACTTC. The complete variable domain, with remaining parts taken from reference TRBV7-9 and TRBJ2-7, reads DTGVSQNPRHKITKRGQNVTFRCDPISEHNRLYWYRQTLGQGPEFLTYFQNEAQLEKSRLLSDRFSAERPKGSFSTLEIQRTEQGDSAMYLCASSVASAGEQYFGPGTRLTVT.

This clonotype was seen many times. This chain uses TRBV29-1 with TRBJ2-7, with D possibly being TRBD1 or TRBD2 (5 bases each). Germline CDR1 reads SQVTM; CDR2 reads ANQGSEA. Trimming took 4 bases from V and 1 from J, leaving 23 bases between them. The CDR3 is 17 amino acids. The CDR3 is CSVGETVGQSGSYEQYF. DNA for the CDR3: TGCAGCGTTGGGGAAACCGTGGGGCAGAGCGGATCCTACGAGCAGTACTTC.

CDR3 loop: CASSPETGGTDTQYF. CDR3 nucleotides: TGTGCCAGCAGCCCCGAGACAGGGGGTACAGATACGCAGTATTTT. The V call is TRBV12-3 or TRBV12-4, the J call TRBJ2-3; 9 bases are a match to TRBD1. V lost 6 bases to trimming and J lost 3 bases; unmatched junction nucleotides: 7. This CDR3 spans 15 amino acids.

This clonotype was counted at least ten times. V usage is TRBV7-2 and J usage is TRBJ2-3; 11 bases fit TRBD2. Germline loops: CDR1 SGHTA, CDR2 FQGNSA. This CDR3 is built from 16 residues. With V trimmed by 2 bases and J by 4 bases, 5 bases remained unmatched. The CDR3 coding sequence is TGTGCCAGCAGCTTAAATAGCGGGAGGGCCCCAGATACGCAGTATTTT. It encodes CASSLNSGRAPDTQYF.